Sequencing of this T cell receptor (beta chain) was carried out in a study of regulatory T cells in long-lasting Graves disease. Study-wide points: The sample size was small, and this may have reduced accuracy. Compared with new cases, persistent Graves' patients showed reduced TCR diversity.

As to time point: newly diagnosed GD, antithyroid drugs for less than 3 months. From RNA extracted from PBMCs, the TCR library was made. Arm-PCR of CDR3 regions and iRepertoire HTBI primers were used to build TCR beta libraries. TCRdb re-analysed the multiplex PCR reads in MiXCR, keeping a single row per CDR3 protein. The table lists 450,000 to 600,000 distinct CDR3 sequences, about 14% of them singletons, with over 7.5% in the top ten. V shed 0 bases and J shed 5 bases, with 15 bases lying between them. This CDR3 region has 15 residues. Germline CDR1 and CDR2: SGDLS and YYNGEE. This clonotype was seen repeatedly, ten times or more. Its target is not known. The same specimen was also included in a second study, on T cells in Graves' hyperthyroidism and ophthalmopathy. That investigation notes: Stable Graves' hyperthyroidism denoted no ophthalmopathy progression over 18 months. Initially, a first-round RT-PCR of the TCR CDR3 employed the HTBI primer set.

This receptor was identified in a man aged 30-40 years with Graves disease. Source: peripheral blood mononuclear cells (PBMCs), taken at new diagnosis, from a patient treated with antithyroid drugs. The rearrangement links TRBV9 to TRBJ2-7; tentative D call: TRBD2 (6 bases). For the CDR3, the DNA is TGTGCCAGCAGCGTAGTGCCCGGGAGAAGGAACGAGCAGTACTTC. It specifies CASSVVPGRRNEQYF.